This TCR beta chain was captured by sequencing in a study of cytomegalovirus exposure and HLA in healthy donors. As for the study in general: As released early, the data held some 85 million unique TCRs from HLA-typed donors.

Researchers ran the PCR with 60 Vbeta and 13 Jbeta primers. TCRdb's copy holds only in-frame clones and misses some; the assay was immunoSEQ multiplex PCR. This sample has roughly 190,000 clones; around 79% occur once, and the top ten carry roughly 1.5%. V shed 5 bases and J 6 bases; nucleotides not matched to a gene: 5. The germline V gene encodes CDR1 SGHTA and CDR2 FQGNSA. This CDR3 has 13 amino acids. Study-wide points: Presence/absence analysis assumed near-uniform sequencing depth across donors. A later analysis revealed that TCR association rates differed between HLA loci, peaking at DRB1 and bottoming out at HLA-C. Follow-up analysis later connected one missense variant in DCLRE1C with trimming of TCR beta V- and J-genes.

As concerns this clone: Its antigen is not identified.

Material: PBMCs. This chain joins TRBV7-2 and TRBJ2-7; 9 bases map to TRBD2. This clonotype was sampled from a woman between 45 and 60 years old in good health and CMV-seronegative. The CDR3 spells CASSISGSGEQYF. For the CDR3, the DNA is TGTGCCAGCAGCATTAGCGGGAGCGGCGAGCAGTACTTC. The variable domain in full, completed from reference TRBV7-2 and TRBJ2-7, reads GAGVSQSPSNKVTEKGKDVELRCDPISGHTALYWYRQSLGQGLEFLIYFQGNSAPDKSGLPSDRFSAERTGGSVSTLTIQRTQQEDSAVYLCASSISGSGEQYFGPGTRLTVT.